Listed here are 28 T cell receptor beta chains from one sample, sequenced in a study of T cells in localized non-small cell lung cancer. The method was immunoSEQ multiplex PCR; TCRdb's version includes in-frame clones alone and lacks a portion of them. This repertoire shows 70,000 to 100,000 clones, 80% found once; its top ten account for roughly 9%. Sample: peripheral blood, taken before any cancer treatment. The receptor source for this set is a female donor older than 55 with stage I lung adenocarcinoma.

CDR3 loop: CASRSSRADSGANVLTF. The CDR3 bases are TGTGCCAGCAGATCTTCCAGGGCCGACTCTGGGGCCAACGTCCTGACTTTC. V and J are TRBV7-6 and TRBJ2-6; D is perhaps TRBD1 (5 bases). The CDR3 runs to 17 residues. Trimming shortened V by 6 bases and J by 0 bases, and 15 bases separated the two germline ends. Germline-derived CDR1 and CDR2 are SGHVS and FNYEAQ.

The rearrangement uses TRBV9 and TRBJ2-4; 8 nucleotides align to TRBD1. The CDR3 is 15 amino acids. The V gene end was trimmed by 1 base and the J gene end by 6 bases; junction bases not matched to a gene: 6. Germline loops: CDR1 SGDLS, CDR2 YYNGEE. Here the CDR3 DNA reads TGTGCCAGCAGCGTACAGGGGGCGCAGGGAAACATTCAGTACTTC. It yields the protein CASSVQGAQGNIQYF.

V usage is TRBV19 and J usage is TRBJ1-2, with D possibly matching TRBD1 (6 bases). The CDR3 contains 14 residues. Trimming removed 4 bases from V and 1 base from J, with 10 bases in between. Germline values: CDR1 LNHDA, CDR2 SQIVND (reference sequence). CDR3 sequence reads: CASSTGQFNYGYTF. For the CDR3, the DNA is TGTGCCAGTAGTACCGGACAGTTTAACTATGGCTACACCTTC. Full variable domain (rest looked up from reference TRBV19 and TRBJ1-2): DGGITQSPKYLFRKEGQNVTLSCEQNLNHDAMYWYRQDPGQGLRLIYYSQIVNDFQKGDIAEGYSVSREKKESFPLTVTSAQKNPTAFYLCASSTGQFNYGYTFGSGTRLTVV.

This rearrangement joins TRBV6-4 to TRBJ2-1, with 11 bases fitting TRBD1. V lost 2 bases to trimming and J lost 6 bases; unmatched junction nucleotides: 6. This CDR3 has 16 amino acids. Germline V lookup: CDR1 MRHNA, CDR2 SNTAGT. The CDR3 protein is CASSDPDRGRPNEQFF. The DNA of the CDR3 is TGTGCCAGCAGTGACCCGGACAGGGGGCGCCCCAATGAGCAGTTCTTC.

As to this clone: This sample includes further DNA sequences coding for the same CDR3. V is TRBV7-2 and J is TRBJ2-3; weak D call: TRBD2 (6 bases). Germline V gives CDR1 SGHTA, CDR2 FQGNSA. The CDR3 runs 14 residues. The V end was cut by 5 bases, the J end by 0 bases, with 9 bases between. The CDR3 DNA follows: TGTGCCAGCAGCCCCGGGAGAAGCACAGATACGCAGTATTTT. Residues: CASSPGRSTDTQYF.

The J gene is TRBJ2-1, the V gene TRBV5-4; 11 bases are shared with TRBD2. CDR1 SGHNT and CDR2 YYREEE come from the germline V gene (reference sequence). Trimming at V came to 4 bases and at J to 7 bases, leaving 7 bases not matched to a gene. The CDR3 is made up of 15 amino acids. DNA for the CDR3: TGTGCCAGCAGCGAGGGACTAGCGGAGTCAAATGAGCAGTTCTTC. Its protein product is CASSEGLAESNEQFF. The complete variable domain, with remaining parts taken from reference TRBV5-4 and TRBJ2-1, reads ETGVTQSPTHLIKTRGQQVTLRCSSQSGHNTVSWYQQALGQGPQFIFQYYREEENGRGNFPPRFSGLQFPNYSSELNVNALELDDSALYLCASSEGLAESNEQFFGPGTRLTVL.

The chain recombines TRBV7-8 with TRBJ2-1, with TRBD2 identical over 10 bases. The CDR3 has 22 amino acids. The germline gives CDR1 SGHVS, CDR2 FQNEAQ. With V trimmed by 5 bases and J by 0 bases, 22 bases remained unmatched. The DNA for the CDR3 is TGTGCCAGCAGCCGCCCCTTTGTAAGGGTAGCGGGGGGCCTGAGCTCCTACAATGAGCAGTTCTTC. Amino acids: CASSRPFVRVAGGLSSYNEQFF.

The gene calls are TRBV11-2 and TRBJ1-1, with D unresolved. The CDR3 totals 13 residues. The V end lost 0 bases, the J end lost 6 bases, and 8 bases lay between the germline ends. The germline CDR1 and CDR2 sequences are SGHAT and FQNNGV. CDR3 nucleotides: TGTGCCAGCAGCTTAGATCCGGCCGCTGAAGCTTTCTTT. It encodes CASSLDPAAEAFF.

The V and J genes are TRBV28 and TRBJ2-3; TRBD2 agrees at 12 bases. From germline, CDR1 is MDHEN and CDR2 SYDVKM. Germline trimming cut 5 bases from V and 2 bases from J; bases unmatched to any gene: 5. The CDR3 loop spans 16 amino acids. The chain's CDR3 is CASSPTSGGYTDTQYF. In nucleotides, the CDR3 is TGTGCCAGCAGTCCAACTAGCGGGGGGTACACAGATACGCAGTATTTT.

This chain links TRBV7-3 with TRBJ2-3, with D perhaps matching TRBD2 (5 bases). The CDR3 totals 14 residues. Germline CDR1 SGHTA, CDR2 FQGTGA. V was clipped by 2 bases and J by 2 bases, with 8 bases between them. In DNA form, the CDR3 reads TGTGCCAGCAGCTTAGACGGGAACACAGATACGCAGTATTTT. Its translation: CASSLDGNTDTQYF. The variable domain in full, with the rest retrieved from reference TRBV7-3 and TRBJ2-3, is GAGVSQTPSNKVTEKGKYVELRCDPISGHTALYWYRQSLGQGPEFLIYFQGTGAADDSGLPNDRFFAVRPEGSVSTLKIQRTERGDSAVYLCASSLDGNTDTQYFGPGTRLTVL.

The chain couples TRBV6-4 to TRBJ1-4, with D possibly matching TRBD1 (5 bases). Trimming cost V 2 bases and J 4 bases, with 17 bases left between them. The CDR3 length is 17 residues. CDR1 is MRHNA and CDR2 is SNTAGT in the germline V gene. In DNA form, the CDR3 reads TGTGCCAGCAGTGACGCGGGGCAGACCCCTTTTAATGAAAAACTGTTTTTT. This encodes CASSDAGQTPFNEKLFF.

CDR3 sequence reads: CASSPTTGPFSGNTIYF. The CDR3 DNA reads TGTGCCAGCAGCCCGACTACAGGTCCCTTCTCTGGAAACACCATATATTTT. The chain combines TRBV4-2 with TRBJ1-3; a weak D match, TRBD1 (5 bases). Trimming shortened V by 4 bases and J by 0 bases, and 16 bases separated the two germline ends. CDR3 length: 17 residues. CDR1 and CDR2 from the germline V gene are LGHNA and YNFKEQ.

The chain links TRBV2 to TRBJ2-1; tentatively, D is TRBD1 or TRBD2 (5 bases each). The germline V and J ends were trimmed by 1 base and 7 bases, with 17 bases remaining between them. The CDR3 has 16 residues. Germline CDR1 is SNHLY and CDR2 is FYNNEI. CDR3 region: CASSEESGGFGNEQFF. As DNA, the CDR3 is TGTGCCAGCAGTGAAGAATCTGGGGGTTTCGGGAATGAGCAGTTCTTC.

The chain couples TRBV19 to TRBJ1-1; tentative D call: TRBD1 (6 bases). Trimming took 2 bases from V and 2 from J, leaving 12 bases between them. CDR3 length: 15 amino acids. CDR1 and CDR2 from the germline V gene are LNHDA and SQIVND (reference sequence). The DNA for the CDR3 is TGTGCCAGTAGTATATTGGGGGGCCACAACACTGAAGCTTTCTTT. Translating gives CASSILGGHNTEAFF.

The table lists this clone with a few counts. This chain uses TRBV5-8 with TRBJ2-1, with TRBD2 matching over 16 bases. Germline CDR1 SGHTS, CDR2 YDEGEE. The CDR3 sequence is 19 residues long. Losses at the gene ends were 5 bases for V and 0 bases for J; bases not matched to a gene: 8. Written as DNA, the CDR3 is TGTGCCAGCAGGTTAACGGGACTAGCGGGGGGGAACTCCTACAATGAGCAGTTCTTC. This encodes CASRLTGLAGGNSYNEQFF.

This clone was seen many times. This specimen includes other DNA sequences encoding the same CDR3. This chain joins TRBV27 and TRBJ2-7, with D possibly TRBD1 on 6 matching bases. Germline V lookup: CDR1 MNHEY, CDR2 SMNVEV (reference sequence). The CDR3 sequence is 13 residues long. V lost 6 bases and J lost 2, with 11 bases in between. This CDR3 is CASRRDNAYEQYF. Here the CDR3 DNA reads TGTGCCAGCAGGAGGGACAATGCCTACGAGCAGTACTTC.

The chain joins TRBV28 to TRBJ2-7; 12 bases fit TRBD2. The CDR3 is 17 amino acids. V was clipped by 2 bases and J by 2 bases; unmatched bases: 7. In germline, CDR1 is MDHEN, CDR2 SYDVKM. The CDR3 nucleotides read TGTGCCAGCAGTTTAAGGGCTTGGACTAGCGGGACCTACGAGCAGTACTTC. Translated: CASSLRAWTSGTYEQYF. The variable domain in full, with the rest retrieved from reference TRBV28 and TRBJ2-7, is DVKVTQSSRYLVKRTGEKVFLECVQDMDHENMFWYRQDPGLGLRLIYFSYDVKMKEKGDIPEGYSVSREKKERFSLILESASTNQTSMYLCASSLRAWTSGTYEQYFGPGTRLTVT.

This chain joins TRBV4-2 and TRBJ1-1; D unresolved. Germline values: CDR1 LGHNA, CDR2 YNFKEQ. V gave up 0 bases and J gave up 2 bases, with 13 bases separating them. The CDR3 has 16 amino acids. The CDR3 reads CASSQDLSGGNTEAFF. The CDR3 region has the DNA TGTGCCAGCAGCCAAGATCTGTCAGGAGGCAACACTGAAGCTTTCTTT.

This sequence joins TRBV4-1 and TRBJ2-7; 10 nucleotides line up with TRBD1. V was pared by 1 base and J by 3 bases, with 6 bases of the junction left unmatched. The CDR3 is 16 residues long. Looked up from germline, CDR1 is MGHRA and CDR2 is YSYEKL. CDR3 loop: CASSQAFGQGVYEQYF. Written as DNA, the CDR3 is TGCGCCAGCAGCCAAGCTTTCGGACAGGGGGTCTACGAGCAGTACTTC.

The chain has TRBV18 and TRBJ2-5; D might be TRBD1 (6 bases). V shed 4 bases and J shed 0 bases, with 15 bases lying between them. The CDR3 runs 16 residues. Germline V gene lookup returns CDR1 KGHSH and CDR2 LQKENI. As DNA, the CDR3 is TGTGCCAGCTCACTGTTCCCTCAGGGGTACCAAGAGACCCAGTACTTC. It codes for CASSLFPQGYQETQYF.

The rearrangement joins TRBV4-2 to TRBJ2-1, with D unresolved. Germline V gives CDR1 LGHNA, CDR2 YNFKEQ. V lost 1 base to trimming and J lost 9 bases, with 4 bases between them. This CDR3 comprises 11 residues. The CDR3 is CASSQGVEQFF. The CDR3 nucleotides are TGTGCCAGCAGCCAAGGAGTTGAGCAGTTCTTC.

The V gene is TRBV21-1, the J gene TRBJ1-2; TRBD1 is the table's D call, not checked against the DNA. TRBV21-1 has pseudogene status. CDR3 length: 18 residues. In nucleotides, the CDR3 is TGTGCCAGCAGCAAAAGACGGGACAGGGGACGGGGTAACTATGGCTACACCTTC. This gives the protein CASSKRRDRGRGNYGYTF.

The chain employs TRBV19 and TRBJ2-1; D uncertain. Between the trimmed V and J ends, which lost 7 bases and 4 bases, there was a span of 8 bases. Germline CDR1 reads LNHDA; CDR2 reads SQIVND (reference sequence). The CDR3 consists of 12 residues. CDR3 residues: CASIGRYNEQFF. The DNA for the CDR3 is TGTGCCAGTATAGGGCGATACAATGAGCAGTTCTTC.

The V gene is TRBV2, the J gene TRBJ2-3; D may be TRBD2 (6 bases). The V end lost 0 bases, the J end lost 0 bases, and 7 bases lay between the germline ends. This CDR3 has 15 amino acids. Germline lookup yields CDR1 SNHLY and CDR2 FYNNEI. The CDR3: CASSEAGTSTDTQYF. As DNA, the CDR3 is TGTGCCAGCAGTGAAGCAGGGACTAGCACAGATACGCAGTATTTT.

V gene TRBV6-5 combines with J gene TRBJ1-2; no clear D. V was shortened by 11 bases and J by 1 base, with 20 bases between the two germline ends. CDR1 is MNHEY and CDR2 is SVGAGI in the germline V gene. This CDR3 spans 15 amino acids. CDR3 residues: CADQQAGPGNYGYTF. In DNA form, the CDR3 reads TGTGCCGACCAGCAGGCCGGTCCCGGTAACTATGGCTACACCTTC.

This clone occurred a few times. The V gene is TRBV9, the J gene TRBJ1-2; possible D gene TRBD1, 6 bases. This CDR3 has 16 residues. V gave up 1 base and J gave up 2 bases, with 15 bases separating them. Germline-derived CDR1 and CDR2 are SGDLS and YYNGEE. The CDR3 reads CASSVRYREGNYGYTF. In DNA form, the CDR3 reads TGTGCCAGCAGCGTACGGTACAGGGAGGGGAACTATGGCTACACCTTC.

The V gene is TRBV7-3, the J gene TRBJ2-7, with TRBD2 identical over 10 bases. V gave up 5 bases and J gave up 7 bases; unmatched junction bases: 8. The germline gives CDR1 SGHTA, CDR2 FQGTGA. The CDR3 sequence is 14 residues long. CDR3 residues: CASSPGLAGEEQYF. CDR3 nucleotides: TGTGCCAGCAGCCCTGGGCTAGCGGGAGAAGAGCAGTACTTC.

This clone was counted a few times. The chain recombines TRBV5-6 with TRBJ1-3, with D possibly matching TRBD1 (5 bases). CDR3 length: 19 amino acids. Germline CDR1 reads SGHDT; CDR2 reads YYEEEE. Trimming shortened V by 2 bases and J by 4 bases, and 25 bases separated the two germline ends. The CDR3: CASSFLSSRTMVSGNTIYF. DNA for the CDR3: TGTGCCAGCAGCTTCCTTTCCTCCCGGACAATGGTCAGCGGAAACACCATATATTTT. Based on the CDR3 plus reference TRBV5-6 and TRBJ1-3, the full variable domain is DAGVTQSPTHLIKTRGQQVTLRCSPKSGHDTVSWYQQALGQGPQFIFQYYEEEERQRGNFPDRFSGHQFPNYSSELNVNALLLGDSALYLCASSFLSSRTMVSGNTIYFGEGSWLTVV.